What follows are 8 T cell receptor beta chains derived from one specimen sequenced in a study of cytomegalovirus exposure and HLA in healthy donors. In the PCR, 60 Vbeta and 13 Jbeta primers were used. Sequenced by immunoSEQ multiplex PCR; TCRdb stores in-frame clones only, minus some. The data contain 100,000 or so clones, roughly an eighth of them singletons. The specimen sequenced was PBMCs. The receptors originated from a middle-aged man in good health and CMV-seropositive.

This clone was counted between two and nine times. V and J are TRBV10-3 and TRBJ2-7; 11 bases fit TRBD2. The germline V gene encodes CDR1 ENHRY and CDR2 SYGVKD. This CDR3 region has 14 residues. Losses at the gene ends were 6 bases for V and 1 base for J; bases not matched to a gene: 2. CDR3 region: CAIRRTSGSYEQYF. CDR3 DNA sequence: TGTGCCATCAGAAGGACTAGCGGGTCCTACGAGCAGTACTTC.

This clone was seen more than once but under ten times. CDR3 residues: CASSLERGRGQYF. DNA for the CDR3: TGCGCCAGCAGCTTGGAGAGGGGGCGCGGGCAGTACTTC. The rearrangement uses TRBV5-1 and TRBJ2-7; 7 nucleotides align to TRBD1. Germline V gene lookup returns CDR1 SGHRS and CDR2 YFSETQ. The V gene end was trimmed by 0 bases and the J gene end by 9 bases; junction bases not matched to a gene: 6. This CDR3 has 13 amino acids.

This clone occurred a few times. This rearrangement joins TRBV28 to TRBJ1-2; possible D gene TRBD1, 6 bases. There are 18 residues in the CDR3. From germline, CDR1 is MDHEN and CDR2 SYDVKM. The germline V and J ends were trimmed by 2 bases and 1 base, with 20 bases remaining between them. CDR3 bases: TGTGCCAGCAGTTTAAGCTTCGCCGCGGGGGGCGTTAACTATGGCTACACCTTC. As protein: CASSLSFAAGGVNYGYTF.

The chain recombines TRBV5-1 with TRBJ1-1; D is unclear. V lost 6 bases, J lost 10 bases, and 28 bases lay in between. The CDR3 extends over 16 amino acids. Germline lookup yields CDR1 SGHRS and CDR2 YFSETQ. The CDR3 region is CASTDHPPRGGRGAFF. The DNA of the CDR3 is TGCGCCAGCACGGACCACCCACCCCGGGGAGGTCGTGGAGCTTTCTTT.

The V and J genes are TRBV11-2 and TRBJ2-7; D gene uncertain. Germline lookup yields CDR1 SGHAT and CDR2 FQNNGV. CDR3 length: 14 amino acids. The germline V and J ends were trimmed by 2 bases and 5 bases, with 13 bases remaining between them. The CDR3 sequence: CASSLSGSEHEQYF. CDR3 bases: TGTGCCAGCAGCTTATCCGGAAGCGAGCACGAGCAGTACTTC.

This clone came up a few times. The J gene is TRBJ1-1, the V gene TRBV28; possible D gene TRBD1, 6 bases. Germline V CDR1 and CDR2: MDHEN, SYDVKM. Trimming took off 1 base at V and 9 bases at J, with 9 bases between the two ends. The length of the CDR3 is 12 residues. CDR3 bases: TGTGCCAGCAGTTTATCAGACAGGAAAGCTTTCTTT. It translates to CASSLSDRKAFF.

The chain employs TRBV7-2 and TRBJ2-3, with 16 positions matching TRBD2. Looked up from germline, CDR1 is SGHTA and CDR2 is FQGNSA. V lost 5 bases, J lost 9 bases, and 8 bases stayed unmatched. The CDR3 runs 16 residues. In nucleotides, the CDR3 is TGTGCCAGCAGCCCGGGACTAGCGGGAGGGGGCGGGACGCAGTATTTT. It codes for CASSPGLAGGGGTQYF.

This chain uses TRBV5-1 with TRBJ2-2, with D tentatively TRBD1 (6 bases). This CDR3 is built from 15 residues. Germline V CDR1 and CDR2: SGHRS, YFSETQ. Deletions cut 4 bases from V and 4 bases from J, with 14 bases between. DNA for the CDR3: TGCGCCAGCAGCGAGGCAAGCAGGGGCACCGGGGAGCTGTTTTTT. This encodes CASSEASRGTGELFF.